This T cell receptor beta chain is from a study of radiation and T cells in renal cell carcinoma. Clones were sequenced by immunoSEQ multiplex PCR, and TCRdb holds only the in-frame ones, with some missing. The data contain about 130,000 clones, more than 70% of them singletons. The V gene's germline CDR1 is SGHTA and CDR2 FQGNSA. This CDR3 has 12 residues. Trimming pared 5 bases from V and 5 bases from J, leaving 9 bases between. Time point given: blood 2 weeks post-SBRT. Indicated treatment: 15 Gy SBRT to primary tumor, nephrectomy 4 weeks later. V usage is TRBV7-2 and J usage is TRBJ1-2, with a tentative D call TRBD1 (5 bases). This receptor was identified in a woman in her 70s with renal cell carcinoma. Specimen: blood, collected from a patient whose treatment included radiotherapy and nephrectomy. CDR3 sequence reads: CASSPDRYGYTF. The CDR3 DNA sequence: TGTGCCAGCAGCCCCGACAGATATGGCTACACCTTC.